This entry concerns a single T cell receptor (beta chain). Its antigen is unidentified. PCR employed 60 Vbeta and 13 Jbeta primers. Repertoires were generated with immunoSEQ multiplex PCR, while TCRdb's copy carries only in-frame clones and drops some. In the table there are 85,000 to 120,000 clones, around three quarters of which are singletons. The sample is drawn from a study of cytomegalovirus exposure and HLA in healthy donors. This CDR3 region has 15 residues. Germline CDR1 is KGHSH and CDR2 is LQKENI. V shed 0 bases and J shed 2 bases, with 10 bases lying between them. Study observations and caveats: Most TCR beta V segments were productive about 90% or about 30% of the time in an earlier analysis.

The chain joins TRBV18 to TRBJ1-2, with no clear D. The sequenced material came from PBMCs. The sequence was collected from a boy younger than 18 in good health and CMV-seronegative. The chain's CDR3 is CASSPPTHGNYGYTF. The CDR3 DNA follows: TGTGCCAGCTCACCACCGACTCACGGCAACTATGGCTACACCTTC.